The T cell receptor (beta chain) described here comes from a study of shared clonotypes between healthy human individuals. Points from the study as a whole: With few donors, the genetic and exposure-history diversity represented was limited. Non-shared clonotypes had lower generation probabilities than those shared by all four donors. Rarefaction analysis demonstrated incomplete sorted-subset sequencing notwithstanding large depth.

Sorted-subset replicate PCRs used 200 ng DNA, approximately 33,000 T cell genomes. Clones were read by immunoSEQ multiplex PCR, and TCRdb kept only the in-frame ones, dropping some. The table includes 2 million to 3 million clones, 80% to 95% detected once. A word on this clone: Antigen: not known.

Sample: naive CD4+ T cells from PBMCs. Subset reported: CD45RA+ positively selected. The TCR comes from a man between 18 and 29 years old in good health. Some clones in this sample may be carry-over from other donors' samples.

This CDR3 reads CASSSYHGTAGGGGYTF. The CDR3 DNA reads TGCGCCAGCAGTTCCTACCACGGGACAGCTGGTGGGGGGGGCTACACCTTC. The chain joins TRBV23-1 to TRBJ1-2; 7 nucleotides match TRBD1. TRBV23-1 counts as an open reading frame of uncertain function. This CDR3 comprises 17 residues. Trimming cost V 5 bases and J 8 bases; bases outside gene matches: 20.